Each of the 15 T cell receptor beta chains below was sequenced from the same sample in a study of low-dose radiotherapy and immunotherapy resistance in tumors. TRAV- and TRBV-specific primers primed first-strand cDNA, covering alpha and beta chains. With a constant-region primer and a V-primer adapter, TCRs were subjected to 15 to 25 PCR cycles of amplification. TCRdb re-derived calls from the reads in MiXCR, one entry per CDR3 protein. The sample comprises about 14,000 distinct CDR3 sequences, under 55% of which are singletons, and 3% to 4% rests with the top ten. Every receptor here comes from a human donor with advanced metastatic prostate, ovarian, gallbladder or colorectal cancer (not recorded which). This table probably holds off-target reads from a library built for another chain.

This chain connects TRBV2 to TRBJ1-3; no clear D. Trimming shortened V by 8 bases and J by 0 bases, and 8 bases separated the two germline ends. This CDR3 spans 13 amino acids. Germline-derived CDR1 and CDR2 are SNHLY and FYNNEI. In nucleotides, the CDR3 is TGTGCCAGCGGGGAGAGCTCTGGAAACACCATATATTTT. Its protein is CASGESSGNTIYF.

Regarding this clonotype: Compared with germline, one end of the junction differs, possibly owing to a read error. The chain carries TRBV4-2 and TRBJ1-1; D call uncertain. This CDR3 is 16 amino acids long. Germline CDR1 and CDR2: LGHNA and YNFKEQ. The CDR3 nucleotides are TGTGCCAGCAGCCTGGCGGGTCGTAGGGAGAACACTGGAGCTTTCTTT. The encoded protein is CASSLAGRRENTGAFF.

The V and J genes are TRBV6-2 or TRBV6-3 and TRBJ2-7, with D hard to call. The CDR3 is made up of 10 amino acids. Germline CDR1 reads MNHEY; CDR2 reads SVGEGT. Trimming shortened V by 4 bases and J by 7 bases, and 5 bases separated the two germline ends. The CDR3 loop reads CASSSGEQYF. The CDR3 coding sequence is TGTGCCAGCAGTTCTGGGGAGCAGTACTTC.

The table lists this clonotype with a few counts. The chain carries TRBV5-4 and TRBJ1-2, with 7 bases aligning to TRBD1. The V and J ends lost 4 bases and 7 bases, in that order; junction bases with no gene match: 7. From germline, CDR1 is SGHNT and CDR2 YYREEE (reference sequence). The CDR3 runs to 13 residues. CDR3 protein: CASSNPTGPGYTF. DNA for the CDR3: TGTGCCAGCAGCAACCCGACAGGGCCTGGCTACACCTTC. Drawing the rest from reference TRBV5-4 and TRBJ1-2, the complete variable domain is ETGVTQSPTHLIKTRGQQVTLRCSSQSGHNTVSWYQQALGQGPQFIFQYYREEENGRGNFPPRFSGLQFPNYSSELNVNALELDDSALYLCASSNPTGPGYTFGSGTRLTVV.

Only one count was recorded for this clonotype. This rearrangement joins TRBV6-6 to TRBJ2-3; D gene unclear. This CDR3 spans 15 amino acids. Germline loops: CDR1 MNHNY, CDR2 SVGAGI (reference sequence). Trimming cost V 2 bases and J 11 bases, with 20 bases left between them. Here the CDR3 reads CASSYGQAALLRQYF. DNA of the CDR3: TGTGCCAGCAGTTACGGTCAGGCGGCTCTGCTGAGGCAGTATTTT.

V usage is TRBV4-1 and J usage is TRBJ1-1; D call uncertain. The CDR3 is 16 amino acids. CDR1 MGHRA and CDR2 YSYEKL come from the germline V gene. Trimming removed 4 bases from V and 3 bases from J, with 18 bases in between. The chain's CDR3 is CASSPMMVLPDTEAFF. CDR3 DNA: TGCGCCAGCAGCCCAATGATGGTACTCCCGGACACTGAAGCTTTCTTT.

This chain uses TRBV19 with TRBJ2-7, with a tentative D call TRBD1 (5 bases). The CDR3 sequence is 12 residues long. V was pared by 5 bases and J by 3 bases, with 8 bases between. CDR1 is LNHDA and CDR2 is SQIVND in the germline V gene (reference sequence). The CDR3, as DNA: TGTGCCAGTAGTGACAGCCTCTACGAGCAGTACTTC. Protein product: CASSDSLYEQYF.

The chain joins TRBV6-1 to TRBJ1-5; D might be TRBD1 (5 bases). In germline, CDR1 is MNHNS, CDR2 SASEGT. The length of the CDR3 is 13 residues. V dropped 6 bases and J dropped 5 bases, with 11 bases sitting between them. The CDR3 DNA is TGTGCCAGCAGGGATGGGGGGGATCAGCCCCAGCATTTT. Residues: CASRDGGDQPQHF.

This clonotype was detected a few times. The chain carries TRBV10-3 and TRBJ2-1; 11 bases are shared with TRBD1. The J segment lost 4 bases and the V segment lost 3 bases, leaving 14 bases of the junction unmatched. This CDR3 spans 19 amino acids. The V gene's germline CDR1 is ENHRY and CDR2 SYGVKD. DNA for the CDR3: TGTGCCATCAGTGACCTACCCCACAGGACAGGGGGCCTTTACAATGAGCAGTTCTTC. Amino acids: CAISDLPHRTGGLYNEQFF.

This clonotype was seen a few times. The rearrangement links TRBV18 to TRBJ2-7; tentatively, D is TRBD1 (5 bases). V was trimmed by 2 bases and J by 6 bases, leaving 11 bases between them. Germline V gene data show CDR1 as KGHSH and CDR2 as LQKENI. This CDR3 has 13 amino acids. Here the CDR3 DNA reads TGTGCCAGCTCACCAGTGGACACTGCCGAGCAGTACTTC. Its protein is CASSPVDTAEQYF.

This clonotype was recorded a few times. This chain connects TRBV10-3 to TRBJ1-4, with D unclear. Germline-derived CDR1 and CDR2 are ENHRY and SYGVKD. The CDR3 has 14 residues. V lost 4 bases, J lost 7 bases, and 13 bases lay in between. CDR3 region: CAISGSGGREKLFF. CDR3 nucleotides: TGTGCCATCAGTGGTTCGGGAGGACGTGAAAAACTGTTTTTT.

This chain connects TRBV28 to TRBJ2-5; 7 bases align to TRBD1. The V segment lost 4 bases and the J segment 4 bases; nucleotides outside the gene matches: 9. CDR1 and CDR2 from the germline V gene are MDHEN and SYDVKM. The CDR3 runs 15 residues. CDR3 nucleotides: TGTGCCAGCAGTTCAATTACAGGGGTCCGAGAGACCCAGTACTTC. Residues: CASSSITGVRETQYF.

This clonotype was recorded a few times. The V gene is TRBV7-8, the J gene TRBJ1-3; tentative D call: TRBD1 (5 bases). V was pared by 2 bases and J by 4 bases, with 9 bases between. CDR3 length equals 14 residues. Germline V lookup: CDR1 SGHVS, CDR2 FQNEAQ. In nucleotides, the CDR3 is TGTGCCAGCAGCTTACTGGGGACCGGAAACACCATATATTTT. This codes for CASSLLGTGNTIYF. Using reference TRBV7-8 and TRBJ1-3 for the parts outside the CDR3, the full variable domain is GAGVSQSPRYKVAKRGQDVALRCDPISGHVSLFWYQQALGQGPEFLTYFQNEAQLDKSGLPSDRFFAERPEGSVSTLKIQRTQQEDSAVYLCASSLLGTGNTIYFGEGSWLTVV.

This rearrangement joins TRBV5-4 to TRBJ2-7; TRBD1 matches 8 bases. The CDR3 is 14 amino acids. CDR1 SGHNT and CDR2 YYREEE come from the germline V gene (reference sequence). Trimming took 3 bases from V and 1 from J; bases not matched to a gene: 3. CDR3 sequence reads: CASSWTGLSYEQYF. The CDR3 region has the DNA TGTGCCAGCAGCTGGACAGGGTTATCCTACGAGCAGTACTTC.

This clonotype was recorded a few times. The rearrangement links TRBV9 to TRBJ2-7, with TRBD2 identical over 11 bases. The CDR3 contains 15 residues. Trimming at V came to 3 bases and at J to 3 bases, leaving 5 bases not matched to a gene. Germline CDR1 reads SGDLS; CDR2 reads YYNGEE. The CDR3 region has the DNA TGTGCCAGCAGCGGAGGGACTAGCGGTCTCTACGAGCAGTACTTC. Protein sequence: CASSGGTSGLYEQYF.